This T cell receptor (beta chain) was obtained from a study of technical replicates of blood from a few donors. The trim removed 3 bases at V and 2 bases at J, leaving 1 base unmatched. CDR1 MGHRA and CDR2 YSYEKL come from the germline V gene. CDR3 length: 13 amino acids. Generated by immunoSEQ multiplex PCR, the TCRdb table keeps only in-frame clones and is missing some. The sample lists about 84,000 clones, roughly 98% seen once, with roughly 0.15% in the top ten. The V and J genes are TRBV4-1 and TRBJ2-7, with 7 bases lining up with TRBD2. Material for sequencing was T cells isolated from PBMCs. The origin of this receptor is a human donor in good health. The CDR3 nucleotides are TGCGCCAGCAGCCAGGCGGGGGCCTACGAGCAGTACTTC. Protein product: CASSQAGAYEQYF.